Listed below are T cell receptor beta chains from one sample, sequenced in a study of vaccination effects on CD4 cells after COVID-19. Only in-frame clones appear in the TCRdb table, and some are missing; sequencing was by immunoSEQ multiplex PCR. Here the sample spans 70,000 or so clones, roughly 74% being singletons. Antigen specificity for these receptors is unknown. The starting material was CD4+ T cells from PBMCs cultured with HCoV-NL63 spike peptides, obtained before COVID-19 vaccination. These receptors were taken from a human donor who received a COVID-19 vaccine. Both conserved end residues are part of each CDR3.

cdr3_length	v_call	j_call	cdr3_aa
16	TRBV5-5	TRBJ2-6	CASSSQVVSGANVLTF
12	TRBV6-2/TRBV6-3	TRBJ1-5	CASSKPFSPQHF
18	TRBV19	TRBJ2-2	CASSFGLAGGRNTGELFF
15	TRBV4-1	TRBJ2-2	CASSQGAGGAGELFF
14	TRBV7-9	TRBJ2-2	CASSWVQNTGELFF
15	TRBV6-5	TRBJ1-4	CASSYEGATNEKLFF
15	TRBV2	TRBJ1-6	CASRAPLSGSSPLHF
16	TRBV30	TRBJ1-1	CAWRPGDRGLITEAFF
15	TRBV5-1	TRBJ2-3	CASSLSGGSTDTQYF
16	TRBV2	TRBJ1-5	CASTQSDREWNQPQHF
13	TRBV5-1	TRBJ2-3	CASSSGALDTQYF
14	TRBV10-2	TRBJ1-2	CASQDRERNYGYTF
16	TRBV14	TRBJ1-2	CASSRGATELSYGYTF
13	TRBV18	TRBJ1-5	CASSPGGFQPQHF
14	TRBV7-2	TRBJ2-3	CASSGLVATDTQYF
16	TRBV5-5	TRBJ1-5	CASSLAGLGGNQPQHF
12	TRBV19	TRBJ1-2	CASSVQGVGYTF
12	TRBV12-5	TRBJ1-1	CASGGGTLEAFF
15	TRBV18	TRBJ2-3	CASSPVGGPTDTQYF
17	TRBV4-1	TRBJ2-4	CASSHITGLSAKNIQYF
16	TRBV7-2	TRBJ1-1	CASSLAGTGMNTEAFF
14	TRBV7-9	TRBJ1-2	CASSHATGGYGYTF
15	TRBV13	TRBJ2-2	CASSLRGGNTGELFF
14	TRBV27	TRBJ2-3	CASSLREASDTQYF
14	TRBV5-4	TRBJ2-5	CASSGGAQQETQYF
15	TRBV19	TRBJ1-5	CASSIATVSNQPQHF
15	TRBV27	TRBJ2-5	CASSTPRQGKETQYF
16	TRBV30	TRBJ2-2	CAWRLAGGANTGELFF
16	TRBV5-1	TRBJ2-1	CASNPTSGVVINEQFF
16	TRBV11-2	TRBJ2-1	CASSLVFRGKRNEQFF
17	TRBV3-1/TRBV3-2	TRBJ1-4	CASSQDRIRVSNEKLFF
13	TRBV27	TRBJ1-1	CASSFREDTEAFF
14	TRBV5-1	TRBJ2-3	CASSSVPLTDTQYF
18	TRBV10-2	TRBJ2-3	CASRGLAGGLMGSDTQYF